The T cell receptor (beta chain) described here comes from a study of control samples from healthy donors and cancer patients (dated by TCRdb to the early 2020s). The library was made by the immunoSEQ multiplex PCR assay. Imported from immuneACCESS, the table was reduced by TCRdb to in-frame sequences with V and J called. These copies leave out some clones; in studies compared against another copy, an unresolved V gene accounts for under half, and the cause of the remainder is not known. The sample table shows 94,000 or so clones, and around 85% are seen once. The top ten constitute over 30% of the sample. Notes on this clone: This clone's antigen is unknown. No base quality information exists; no much larger clone differs at one position.

A distance of 10 bases separates the germline ends of V and J, which lose 0 bases and 8 bases respectively. CDR1 LGHDT and CDR2 YNNKEL are derived from the germline V gene (reference sequence). Reading from cysteine to phenylalanine, the CDR3 counts 13 amino acids. This entry keeps only the CDR3 DNA: 39 bases, framed from base 1. This receptor was identified in a man between 65 and 79 years old with lung cancer. The sample comprised PBMCs. The chain is assembled from TRBV3-1 (or the pseudogene TRBV3-2) and TRBJ1-2, with no D gene named confidently. The sequenced DNA is TGTGCCAGCAGCCAAGAGGAGATCTCGGGCTACACCTTC. This gives the protein CASSQEEISGYTF.